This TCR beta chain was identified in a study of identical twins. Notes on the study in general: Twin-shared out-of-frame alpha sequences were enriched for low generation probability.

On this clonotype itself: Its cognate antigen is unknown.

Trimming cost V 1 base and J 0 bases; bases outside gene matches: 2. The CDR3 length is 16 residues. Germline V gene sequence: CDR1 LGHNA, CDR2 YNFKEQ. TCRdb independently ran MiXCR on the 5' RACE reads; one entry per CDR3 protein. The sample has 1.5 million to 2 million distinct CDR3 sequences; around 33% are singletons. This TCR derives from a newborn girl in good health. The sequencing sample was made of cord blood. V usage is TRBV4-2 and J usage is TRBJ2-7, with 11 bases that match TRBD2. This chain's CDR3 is CASSQASGRSSYEQYF. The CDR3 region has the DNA TGTGCCAGCAGCCAAGCTAGCGGGAGGAGCTCCTACGAGCAGTACTTC.